This T cell receptor beta chain was captured by sequencing in a study of T-cell memory formation after mild COVID-19. The sample holds a few counts of this clonotype. Germline V gene data show CDR1 as DFQATT and CDR2 as SNEGSKA (reference sequence). CDR3 length: 15 residues. Unmatched junction bases numbered 12, after V lost 3 bases and J lost 6 bases. Each CDR3 protein gets one entry after TCRdb re-called the 5' RACE reads with MiXCR. The data hold about 210,000 distinct CDR3 sequences, with about 27% observed a single time. The specimen was PBMCs or a T cell subset sorted from them (not recorded which). The sequence was obtained from an adult woman who had mild COVID-19 (a few samples of this study predate the infection). Cell type and time point are not known. V and J are TRBV20-1 and TRBJ1-2; TRBD1 aligns across 8 bases. Here the CDR3 DNA reads TGCAGTGCTAGTCCGCCTTTTGACAGGGGACATGGCTACACCTTC. Translation gives CSASPPFDRGHGYTF.